These 13 T cell receptor beta chains came from one sample sequenced in a study of blood T cell repertoires in COVID-19. Assay used: immunoSEQ multiplex PCR; TCRdb lists only in-frame clones, some missing. Among some 380,000 clones, roughly 86% were seen once, and the ten largest hold around 1.9%. Sequenced material: PBMCs or T cells enriched from blood (not recorded which). These receptor sequences come from a woman aged 40 to 50 with acute COVID-19.

This clone has a handful of counts. The germline gene is not matched at one end of the junction; a read error may be the cause. V is TRBV6-6 and J is TRBJ1-6, with D perhaps matching TRBD1 (6 bases). The CDR3 loop spans 13 amino acids. Germline loops: CDR1 MNHNY, CDR2 SVGAGI (reference sequence). CDR3 nucleotides: TGTGCCAGCAGTAGTCAGGGGAATTCGCCCCTCCACTTT. It is translated as CASSSQGNSPLHF.

The chain recombines TRBV14 with TRBJ2-7; TRBD2 might be the D (7 bases). Deletions cut 0 bases from V and 5 bases from J, with 14 bases between. The CDR3 is 15 amino acids. CDR1 is SGHDN and CDR2 is FVKESK in the germline V gene. The CDR3 sequence is CASSQDHRGGHEQYF. The CDR3 region has the DNA TGTGCCAGCAGCCAAGATCATAGGGGGGGCCACGAGCAGTACTTC.

V is TRBV4-1 and J is TRBJ2-2; 10 bases map to TRBD2. The CDR3 loop spans 16 amino acids. Losses at the gene ends were 4 bases for V and 6 bases for J; bases not matched to a gene: 8. Germline lookup yields CDR1 MGHRA and CDR2 YSYEKL. The CDR3 coding sequence is TGCGCCAGCAGCCGCTCGGGACTAGCGTTTTCCGGGGAGCTGTTTTTT. Translating gives CASSRSGLAFSGELFF.

This chain links TRBV5-1 with TRBJ1-2, with TRBD1 identical over 9 bases. Germline values: CDR1 SGHRS, CDR2 YFSETQ. The CDR3 covers 14 residues. The V and J ends lost 5 bases and 5 bases, in that order; junction bases with no gene match: 7. As DNA, the CDR3 is TGCGCCAGCAGACGGACAGGGGAGCGGTATGGCTACACCTTC. This translates into CASRRTGERYGYTF.

The sample holds one count of this clone. The J gene is TRBJ1-6, the V gene TRBV19; weak D call: TRBD1 (6 bases). V was trimmed by 1 base and J by 6 bases, leaving 13 bases between them. The CDR3 loop spans 16 amino acids. Per germline, CDR1 LNHDA and CDR2 SQIVND (reference sequence). The CDR3 protein is CASSIGGGSFNSPLHF. CDR3 coding DNA: TGTGCCAGTAGTATAGGGGGGGGCAGCTTTAATTCACCCCTCCACTTT. The full variable domain, completed using reference TRBV19 and TRBJ1-6, is DGGITQSPKYLFRKEGQNVTLSCEQNLNHDAMYWYRQDPGQGLRLIYYSQIVNDFQKGDIAEGYSVSREKKESFPLTVTSAQKNPTAFYLCASSIGGGSFNSPLHFGNGTRLTVT.

The chain couples TRBV5-1 to TRBJ2-1; the D gene is possibly TRBD2 (7 bases). Trimming took 3 bases from V and 1 from J, leaving 11 bases between them. Germline CDR1 is SGHRS and CDR2 is YFSETQ. The CDR3 is 15 amino acids. The CDR3 DNA follows: TGCGCCAGCAGCTATAGGGGGGGATCCTACAATGAGCAGTTCTTC. It codes for CASSYRGGSYNEQFF.

This clone was seen a single time. This chain uses TRBV7-7 with TRBJ2-5, with D possibly TRBD1 on 5 matching bases. The CDR3 length is 15 residues. V lost 1 base, J lost 2 bases, and 11 bases lay in between. Germline V gene lookup returns CDR1 SSHAT and CDR2 FNYEAQ (reference sequence). CDR3 protein: CASSLGGTKQETQYF. CDR3 bases: TGTGCCAGCAGCTTAGGGGGCACCAAACAAGAGACCCAGTACTTC.

The rearrangement joins TRBV4-1 to TRBJ1-2, with D maybe TRBD1 (6 bases). Trimming cost V 0 bases and J 4 bases, with 18 bases left between them. CDR3 length equals 17 residues. CDR1 and CDR2 from the germline V gene are MGHRA and YSYEKL. The CDR3 coding sequence is TGCGCCAGCAGCCAAGACCGGACAGCCAAGGTGGGCTATGGCTACACCTTC. Protein product: CASSQDRTAKVGYGYTF.

The chain couples TRBV4-2 to TRBJ2-4; 8 bases match TRBD1. The CDR3 has 15 residues. After removal of 0 bases from V and 4 bases from J, the junction contained 2 bases not matched to a gene. Germline CDR1 LGHNA, CDR2 YNFKEQ. The CDR3 loop reads CASSQDGQGKNIQYF. DNA of the CDR3: TGTGCCAGCAGCCAAGACGGACAGGGAAAAAACATTCAGTACTTC.

This clone appeared once. V and J are TRBV27 and TRBJ2-3; the match to TRBD2 covers 8 bases. The trim removed 7 bases at V and 6 bases at J, leaving 15 bases unmatched. Germline V gene lookup returns CDR1 MNHEY and CDR2 SMNVEV (reference sequence). This CDR3 region has 16 residues. CDR3 in DNA: TGTGCCAGCATTCCCGGTGGGCGGGGGGTACTGGATACGCAGTATTTT. This gives the protein CASIPGGRGVLDTQYF.

A single count supports this clone. This chain links TRBV15 with TRBJ1-3; TRBD1 matches at 10 bases. CDR1 is LNHNV and CDR2 is YYDKDF in the germline V gene (reference sequence). CDR3 size: 19 residues. Germline trimming cut 2 bases from V and 0 bases from J; bases unmatched to any gene: 10. The CDR3 here is CATSRKPLGQGLSGNTIYF. The DNA for the CDR3 is TGTGCCACCAGCAGAAAACCCCTGGGACAGGGGCTCTCTGGAAACACCATATATTTT.

The chain joins TRBV2 to TRBJ1-2; D is perhaps TRBD1 (6 bases). V was pared by 5 bases and J by 7 bases, with 8 bases between. Germline lookup yields CDR1 SNHLY and CDR2 FYNNEI. The CDR3 has 11 amino acids. CDR3 DNA sequence: TGTGCCAGCAGTAGGGGGGGTGGCTACACCTTC. It encodes CASSRGGGYTF.

This chain joins TRBV5-8 and TRBJ1-2; no clear D. Between the trimmed V and J ends, which lost 4 bases and 8 bases, there was a span of 6 bases. The length of the CDR3 is 10 residues. In germline, CDR1 is SGHTS, CDR2 YDEGEE. The CDR3 protein is CASSQRGYTF. CDR3 nucleotide sequence: TGTGCCAGCAGCCAGAGGGGCTACACCTTC.